Shown below are 27 T cell receptor beta chains from a single sample sequenced in a study of shared clonotypes between healthy human individuals. Profiled with immunoSEQ multiplex PCR; TCRdb holds only in-frame clones, not every one. This table has 2.3 million or so clones, over 85% appearing once. Sequenced: naive CD4+ T cells from PBMCs. Subset defined: CD45RA+ positively selected. Source of these receptors: a young man in good health. Some clones in this sample may be carry-over from other donors' samples.

The V call is TRBV6-1, the J call TRBJ1-5, with 10 bases lining up with TRBD1. Per the germline V gene, CDR1 is MNHNS and CDR2 is SASEGT. The CDR3 has 15 amino acids. Trimming took 7 bases from V and 9 from J; bases not matched to a gene: 12. CDR3 residues: CASTWGQGLVAPQHF. The CDR3 nucleotides are TGTGCCAGCACCTGGGGACAGGGGCTCGTTGCGCCCCAGCATTTT.

A word on this clone: Other nucleotide sequences in the sample specify the same CDR3. The rearrangement links TRBV5-1 to TRBJ1-5; TRBD1 aligns across 9 bases. The CDR3 runs 14 residues. CDR1 and CDR2 from the germline V gene are SGHRS and YFSETQ. Trimming cost V 4 bases and J 5 bases; bases outside gene matches: 4. The CDR3 here is CASSTTGGDQPQHF. DNA of the CDR3: TGCGCCAGCAGCACTACAGGGGGCGATCAGCCCCAGCATTTT. Using reference TRBV5-1 and TRBJ1-5 for the parts outside the CDR3, the full variable domain is KAGVTQTPRYLIKTRGQQVTLSCSPISGHRSVSWYQQTPGQGLQFLFEYFSETQRNKGNFPGRFSGRQFSNSRSEMNVSTLELGDSALYLCASSTTGGDQPQHFGDGTRLSIL.

The genes are TRBV6-5 and TRBJ1-2; D gene uncertain. V was trimmed by 6 bases and J by 4 bases, leaving 15 bases between them. Germline CDR1 and CDR2: MNHEY and SVGAGI. The CDR3 has 14 residues. The CDR3 nucleotides are TGTGCCAGCAGACGAGTCCGTCGTAGCTATGGCTACACCTTC. This gives the protein CASRRVRRSYGYTF.

As to this clone: This same CDR3 is encoded by further DNA sequences in the sample. The chain employs TRBV7-2 and TRBJ1-2; TRBD1 is a possible D gene (6 bases). The CDR3 has 14 residues. V was shortened by 3 bases and J by 2 bases, with 10 bases between the two germline ends. From germline, CDR1 is SGHTA and CDR2 FQGNSA. CDR3 protein: CASSLGAGNYGYTF. CDR3 coding DNA: TGTGCCAGCAGCTTGGGGGCAGGGAACTATGGCTACACCTTC.

The CDR3 here is CASSQAAQDTQYF. CDR3 DNA: TGCGCCAGCAGCCAAGCTGCTCAAGATACGCAGTATTTT. This sequence joins TRBV4-3 and TRBJ2-3; D is unclear. Germline V gene data show CDR1 as LGHNA and CDR2 as YSLEER. The V and J ends lost 1 base and 5 bases respectively, with 7 bases between them. CDR3 length equals 13 residues.

This clone has only one observation. This chain uses TRBV2 with TRBJ1-4; TRBD1 might be the D (6 bases). CDR3 length: 13 residues. Germline loops: CDR1 SNHLY, CDR2 FYNNEI. Trimming left V 4 bases short and J 7 bases short, with 10 bases between. CDR3 sequence: CASSGGGGEKLFF. CDR3 nucleotide sequence: TGTGCCAGCAGTGGAGGGGGAGGTGAAAAACTGTTTTTT. Drawing the rest from reference TRBV2 and TRBJ1-4, the complete variable domain is EPEVTQTPSHQVTQMGQEVILRCVPISNHLYFYWYRQILGQKVEFLVSFYNNEISEKSEIFDDQFSVERPDGSNFTLKIRSTKLEDSAMYFCASSGGGGEKLFFGSGTQLSVL.

The chain employs TRBV19 and TRBJ1-5; 9 positions agree with TRBD1. The V gene end was trimmed by 1 base and the J gene end by 5 bases; junction bases not matched to a gene: 0. CDR1 and CDR2 (germline): LNHDA, SQIVND (reference sequence). The CDR3 length is 14 residues. This CDR3 reads CASSIGTGDQPQHF. Here the CDR3 DNA reads TGTGCCAGTAGTATAGGGACAGGGGATCAGCCCCAGCATTTT. Complete variable domain (other parts from reference TRBV19 and TRBJ1-5): DGGITQSPKYLFRKEGQNVTLSCEQNLNHDAMYWYRQDPGQGLRLIYYSQIVNDFQKGDIAEGYSVSREKKESFPLTVTSAQKNPTAFYLCASSIGTGDQPQHFGDGTRLSIL.

The chain joins TRBV11-3 to TRBJ1-1; tentative D call: TRBD1 (6 bases). V was trimmed by 7 bases and J by 4 bases, leaving 10 bases between them. The CDR3 loop spans 12 amino acids. Germline CDR1 reads SGHNT; CDR2 reads YENEEA. The CDR3 DNA follows: TGTGCCAGCAAGGGAGGGGGCACTGAAGCTTTCTTT. Translation gives CASKGGGTEAFF.

This clone was seen only once. V and J are TRBV9 and TRBJ2-3, with D possibly being TRBD2 (5 bases). V dropped 4 bases and J dropped 0 bases, with 9 bases sitting between them. This CDR3 is built from 14 residues. CDR1 is SGDLS and CDR2 is YYNGEE in the germline V gene. The CDR3 bases are TGTGCCAGCAGCTGGAGCGGTAGCACAGATACGCAGTATTTT. It yields the protein CASSWSGSTDTQYF. Filled out from reference TRBV9 and TRBJ2-3, the complete variable domain reads DSGVTQTPKHLITATGQRVTLRCSPRSGDLSVYWYQQSLDQGLQFLIQYYNGEERAKGNILERFSAQQFPDLHSELNLSSLELGDSALYFCASSWSGSTDTQYFGPGTRLTVL.

V gene TRBV5-1 combines with J gene TRBJ1-6; TRBD1 might be the D (5 bases). V shed 2 bases and J shed 10 bases, with 13 bases lying between them. Germline loops: CDR1 SGHRS, CDR2 YFSETQ. The CDR3 spans 14 residues. In nucleotides, the CDR3 is TGCGCCAGCAGCTTCGGGGGTCTTGGGTCACCCCTCCACTTT. Encoded protein: CASSFGGLGSPLHF. Complete variable domain (other parts from reference TRBV5-1 and TRBJ1-6): KAGVTQTPRYLIKTRGQQVTLSCSPISGHRSVSWYQQTPGQGLQFLFEYFSETQRNKGNFPGRFSGRQFSNSRSEMNVSTLELGDSALYLCASSFGGLGSPLHFGNGTRLTVT.

The chain has TRBV18 and TRBJ2-7; TRBD2 matches at 11 bases. This CDR3 has 19 amino acids. V lost 1 base, J lost 0 bases, and 11 bases stayed unmatched. CDR1 is KGHSH and CDR2 is LQKENI in the germline V gene. The CDR3 spells CASSPLSGTSGLFSYEQYF. CDR3 bases: TGTGCCAGCTCACCACTCTCAGGGACTAGCGGACTTTTCTCCTACGAGCAGTACTTC.

V usage is TRBV9 and J usage is TRBJ2-1, with 10 bases identical to TRBD2. The germline V gene encodes CDR1 SGDLS and CDR2 YYNGEE. The CDR3 consists of 15 residues. V shed 4 bases, J shed 1 base, and the junction held 2 bases outside the gene matches. The CDR3 loop reads CASSQTSGSYNEQFF. CDR3 DNA: TGTGCCAGCAGCCAGACTAGCGGGTCCTACAATGAGCAGTTCTTC.

J is TRBJ1-2 and V is TRBV7-9, with D maybe TRBD1 (5 bases). Looked up from germline, CDR1 is SEHNR and CDR2 is FQNEAQ (reference sequence). Trimming stripped 5 bases from V and 3 bases from J, with 10 bases between. The CDR3 is 13 residues long. CDR3 residues: CASSTGTHYGYTF. CDR3 DNA sequence: TGTGCCAGCAGCACCGGGACCCACTATGGCTACACCTTC.

Worth noting for this clone: Other DNA variants within this sample encode the same CDR3. The CDR3 DNA reads TGCGCCAGCAGCTTGGAGGGGCGGGGTGAAGCTTTCTTT. This gives the protein CASSLEGRGEAFF. The rearrangement joins TRBV5-1 to TRBJ1-1, with D maybe TRBD1 (5 bases). V was pared by 0 bases and J by 7 bases, with 10 bases between. The V gene's germline CDR1 is SGHRS and CDR2 YFSETQ. The CDR3 loop spans 13 amino acids.

The table lists this clone with a few counts. Additional DNA sequences in this sample encode the identical CDR3. The chain combines TRBV10-1 with TRBJ1-1; D gene uncertain. The germline V gene encodes CDR1 WNHNN and CDR2 SYGVQD (reference sequence). V shed 2 bases and J shed 0 bases, with 7 bases lying between them. This CDR3 comprises 14 residues. Here the CDR3 DNA reads TGCGCCAGCAGTGAGGGAGGGTTGAACACTGAAGCTTTCTTT. This gives the protein CASSEGGLNTEAFF.

V gene TRBV4-2 combines with J gene TRBJ2-7; 9 nucleotides match TRBD1. The germline V gene has CDR1 LGHNA and CDR2 YNFKEQ. V trimming: 0 bases; J trimming: 5 bases; junction bases outside the gene matches: 11. CDR3 length: 17 amino acids. The CDR3: CASSQEGKRTGVDEQYF. CDR3 DNA: TGTGCCAGCAGCCAAGAGGGGAAACGGACAGGGGTCGACGAGCAGTACTTC.

The CDR3 loop reads CASSLFGTGIYNEQFF. Here the CDR3 DNA reads TGTGCCAGCAGCTTATTTGGGACAGGAATCTACAATGAGCAGTTCTTC. J is TRBJ2-1 and V is TRBV7-2, with 8 bases fitting TRBD1. Germline assignment: CDR1 SGHTA and CDR2 FQGNSA. The CDR3 spans 16 residues. Trimming removed 2 bases from V and 3 bases from J; junction bases left unmatched: 6.

Concerning this clone: Additional DNA sequences in this sample encode the identical CDR3. The chain has TRBV27 and TRBJ2-7; possible D gene TRBD2, 6 bases. Trimming stripped 2 bases from V and 7 bases from J, with 6 bases between. This CDR3 has 11 residues. CDR1 MNHEY and CDR2 SMNVEV come from the germline V gene (reference sequence). The CDR3 coding sequence is TGTGCCAGCAGTTTACGGGGGGAGCAGTACTTC. Residues: CASSLRGEQYF.

This clone was seen once. The rearrangement joins TRBV7-6 to TRBJ2-7; a possible D gene is TRBD2 (6 bases). In germline, CDR1 is SGHVS, CDR2 FNYEAQ. The length of the CDR3 is 16 residues. V was clipped by 4 bases and J by 0 bases, with 16 bases between them. In DNA, the CDR3 is TGTGCCAGCAGCTCCTTGGGCGGGAAAGTCTCCTACGAGCAGTACTTC. This sequence encodes CASSSLGGKVSYEQYF.

This chain connects TRBV27 to TRBJ1-2, with 7 nucleotides matching TRBD1. Germline trimming cut 4 bases from V and 5 bases from J; bases unmatched to any gene: 10. The CDR3 covers 15 residues. CDR1 and CDR2 from the germline V gene are MNHEY and SMNVEV (reference sequence). The CDR3 bases are TGTGCCAGCAGTTCCCAAACCGGGACAGAGTATGGCTACACCTTC. It yields the protein CASSSQTGTEYGYTF.

CDR3 region: CASSEFRVDTEAFF. The CDR3 region has the DNA TGCGCCAGCAGTGAGTTCCGGGTGGATACTGAAGCTTTCTTT. This chain connects TRBV10-1 to TRBJ1-1; D gene ambiguous. Germline lookup yields CDR1 WNHNN and CDR2 SYGVQD (reference sequence). The V and J ends lost 1 base and 5 bases respectively, with 11 bases between them. The CDR3 length is 14 residues.

J is TRBJ1-1 and V is TRBV7-2; a weak D match, TRBD1 (5 bases). CDR1 SGHTA and CDR2 FQGNSA come from the germline V gene. V lost 1 base to trimming and J lost 10 bases, with 10 bases between them. The CDR3 has 12 residues. Written as DNA, the CDR3 is TGTGCCAGCAGCTTAGTGGGAGGGGTAGCTTTCTTT. Encoded protein: CASSLVGGVAFF.

The chain has TRBV5-1 and TRBJ1-4; 10 bases agree with TRBD1. This CDR3 is built from 16 residues. From germline, CDR1 is SGHRS and CDR2 YFSETQ. V gave up 4 bases and J gave up 5 bases; unmatched junction bases: 8. CDR3 loop: CASSANPGQGNEKLFF. The CDR3, as DNA: TGCGCCAGCAGCGCGAATCCGGGACAGGGGAATGAAAAACTGTTTTTT.

The gene calls are TRBV6-5 and TRBJ2-5; 9 nucleotides agree with TRBD1. The DNA end lines up better with TRBJ2-7; the J call may be wrong. This CDR3 has 15 amino acids. Germline loops: CDR1 MNHEY, CDR2 SVGAGI. The CDR3 loop is CASRGPDRGSYEQYF. CDR3 DNA: TGTGCCAGCAGAGGGCCGGACAGGGGATCCTACGAGCAGTACTTC.

The rearrangement links TRBV11-2 to TRBJ2-1, with D uncertain. Trimming left V 1 base short and J 4 bases short, with 11 bases between. CDR1 is SGHAT, CDR2 FQNNGV, per germline. The CDR3 loop spans 15 amino acids. CDR3 amino acids: CASSLAARLYNEQFF. The CDR3 DNA follows: TGTGCCAGCAGCTTAGCGGCCCGGCTATACAATGAGCAGTTCTTC.

The chain combines TRBV4-3 with TRBJ2-3; D unresolved. CDR1 is LGHNA and CDR2 is YSLEER in the germline V gene. This CDR3 contains 15 residues. The V end lost 1 base, the J end lost 1 base, and 9 bases lay between the germline ends. In nucleotides, the CDR3 is TGCGCCAGCAGCCAAGCAGGTGGCGGCACAGATACGCAGTATTTT. Translated: CASSQAGGGTDTQYF.

CDR3 sequence: CASSTGLAPTEQYF. The CDR3 nucleotides read TGTGCCAGTAGTACGGGACTAGCGCCGACCGAGCAGTACTTC. V usage is TRBV19 and J usage is TRBJ2-7; 10 nucleotides align to TRBD2. The ends lost 4 bases at V and 6 bases at J; junction bases unmatched: 6. Per the germline V gene, CDR1 is LNHDA and CDR2 is SQIVND (reference sequence). The CDR3 is 14 amino acids.